A single T cell receptor beta chain is shown here with its context. The data are from a study of blood T cell repertoires in COVID-19. Sequenced by immunoSEQ multiplex PCR; TCRdb stores in-frame clones only, minus some. The repertoire consists of under 250,000 clones, with about 84% occurring once and the leading ten covering roughly 13%. Trimming removed 5 bases from V and 0 bases from J, with 14 bases in between. The CDR3 runs to 16 residues. CDR1 LNHDA and CDR2 SQIVND come from the germline V gene (reference sequence). The V call is TRBV19, the J call TRBJ2-4, with D possibly matching TRBD2 (5 bases). The sample consisted of peripheral blood. The receptor's source is a human donor in a cohort sampled during active COVID-19. The CDR3 bases are TGTGCCAGTAGTCTTACATCCAGCGGAGCCAAAAACATTCAGTACTTC. Translation gives CASSLTSSGAKNIQYF. The whole variable domain, remainder taken from reference TRBV19 and TRBJ2-4, is DGGITQSPKYLFRKEGQNVTLSCEQNLNHDAMYWYRQDPGQGLRLIYYSQIVNDFQKGDIAEGYSVSREKKESFPLTVTSAQKNPTAFYLCASSLTSSGAKNIQYFGAGTRLSVL.